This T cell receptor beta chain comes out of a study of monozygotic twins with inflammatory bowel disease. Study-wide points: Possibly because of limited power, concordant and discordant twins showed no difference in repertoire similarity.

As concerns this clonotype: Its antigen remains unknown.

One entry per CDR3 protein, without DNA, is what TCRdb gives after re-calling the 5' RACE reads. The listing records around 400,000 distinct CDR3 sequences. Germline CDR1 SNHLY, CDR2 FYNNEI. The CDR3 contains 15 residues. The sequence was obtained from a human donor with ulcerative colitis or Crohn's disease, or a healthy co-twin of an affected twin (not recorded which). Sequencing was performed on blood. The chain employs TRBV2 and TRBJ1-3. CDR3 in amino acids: CASSVTVGGGNTIYF. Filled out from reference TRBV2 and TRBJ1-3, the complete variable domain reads EPEVTQTPSHQVTQMGQEVILRCVPISNHLYFYWYRQILGQKVEFLVSFYNNEISEKSEIFDDQFSVERPDGSNFTLKIRSTKLEDSAMYFCASSVTVGGGNTIYFGEGSWLTVV.